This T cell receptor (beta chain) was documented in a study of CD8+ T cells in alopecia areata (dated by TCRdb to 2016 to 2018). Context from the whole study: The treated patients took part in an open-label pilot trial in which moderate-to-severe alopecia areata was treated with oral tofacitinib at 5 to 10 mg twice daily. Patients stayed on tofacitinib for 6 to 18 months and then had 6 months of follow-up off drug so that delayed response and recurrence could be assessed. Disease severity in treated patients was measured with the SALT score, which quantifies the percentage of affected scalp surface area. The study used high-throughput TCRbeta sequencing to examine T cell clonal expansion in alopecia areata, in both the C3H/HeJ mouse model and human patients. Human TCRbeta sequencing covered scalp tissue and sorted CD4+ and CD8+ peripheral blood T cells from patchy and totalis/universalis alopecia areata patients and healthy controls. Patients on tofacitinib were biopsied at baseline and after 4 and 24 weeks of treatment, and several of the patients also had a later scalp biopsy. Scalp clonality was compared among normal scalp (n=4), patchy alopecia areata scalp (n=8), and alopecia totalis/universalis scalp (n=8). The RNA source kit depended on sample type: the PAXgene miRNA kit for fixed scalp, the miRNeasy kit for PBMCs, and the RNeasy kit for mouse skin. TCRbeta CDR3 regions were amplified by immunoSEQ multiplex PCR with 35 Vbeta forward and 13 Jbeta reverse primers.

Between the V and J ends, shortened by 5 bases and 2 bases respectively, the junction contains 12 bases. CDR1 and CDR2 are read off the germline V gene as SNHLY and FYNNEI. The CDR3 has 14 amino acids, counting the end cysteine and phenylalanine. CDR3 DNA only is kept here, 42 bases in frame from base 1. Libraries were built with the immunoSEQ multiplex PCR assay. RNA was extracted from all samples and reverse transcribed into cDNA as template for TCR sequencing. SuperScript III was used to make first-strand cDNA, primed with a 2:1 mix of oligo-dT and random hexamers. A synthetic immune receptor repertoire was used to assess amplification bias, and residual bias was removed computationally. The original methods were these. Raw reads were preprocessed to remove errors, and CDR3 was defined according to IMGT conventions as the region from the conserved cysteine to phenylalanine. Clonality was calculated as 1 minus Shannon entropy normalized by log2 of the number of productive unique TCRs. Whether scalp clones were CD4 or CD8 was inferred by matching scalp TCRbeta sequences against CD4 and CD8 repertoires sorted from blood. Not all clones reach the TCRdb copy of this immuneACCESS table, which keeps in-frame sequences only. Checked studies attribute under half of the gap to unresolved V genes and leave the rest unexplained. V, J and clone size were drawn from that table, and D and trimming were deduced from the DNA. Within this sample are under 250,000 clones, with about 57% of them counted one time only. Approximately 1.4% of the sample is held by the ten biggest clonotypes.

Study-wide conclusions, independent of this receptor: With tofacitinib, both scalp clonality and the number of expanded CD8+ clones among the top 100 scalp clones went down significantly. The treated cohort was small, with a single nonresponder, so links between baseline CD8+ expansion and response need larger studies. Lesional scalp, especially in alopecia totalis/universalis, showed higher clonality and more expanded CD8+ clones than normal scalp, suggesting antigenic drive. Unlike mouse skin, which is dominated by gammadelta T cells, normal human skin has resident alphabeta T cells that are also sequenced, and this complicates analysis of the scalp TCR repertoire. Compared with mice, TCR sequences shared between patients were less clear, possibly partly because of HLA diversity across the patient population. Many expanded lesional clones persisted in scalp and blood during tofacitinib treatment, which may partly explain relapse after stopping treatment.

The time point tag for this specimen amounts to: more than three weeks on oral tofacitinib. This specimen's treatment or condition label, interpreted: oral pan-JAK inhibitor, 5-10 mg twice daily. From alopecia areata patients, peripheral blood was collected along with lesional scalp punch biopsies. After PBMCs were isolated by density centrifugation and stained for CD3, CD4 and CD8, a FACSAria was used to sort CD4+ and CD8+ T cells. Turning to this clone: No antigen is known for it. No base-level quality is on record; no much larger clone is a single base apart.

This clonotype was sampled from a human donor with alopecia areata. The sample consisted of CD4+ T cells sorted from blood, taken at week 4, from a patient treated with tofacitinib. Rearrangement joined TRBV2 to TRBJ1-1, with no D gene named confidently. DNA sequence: TGTGCCAGCAGTCCCCACGGGGTTAACACTGAAGCTTTCTTT. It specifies CASSPHGVNTEAFF.